The rows below give T cell receptor beta chains drawn from one sample of a study of T-cell memory formation after mild COVID-19. TCRdb re-derived calls from the 5' RACE reads in MiXCR, one entry per CDR3 protein. Of 250,000 or so distinct CDR3 sequences listed, approximately 9% were seen once; the top ten hold 22%. Material for sequencing was PBMCs or a T cell subset sorted from them (not recorded which). These receptors were obtained from a man aged 18 to 35 who had mild COVID-19 (a few samples of this study predate the infection). Cell type and time point are not known. CDR3s include the opening cysteine and the closing phenylalanine or tryptophan. D genes are given only for firm matches. For some rows the clone size is stated as once, few or many, or as a class when expanded; others skip it.

V	D	length	size	J	CDR3	DNA
TRBV5-1	-	15	-	TRBJ2-1	CASSLIPGRENEQFF	TGCGCCAGCAGCTTGATTCCGGGTAGGGAGAATGAGCAGTTCTTC
TRBV6-5	-	14	-	TRBJ1-5	CASGGGTGNQPQHF	TGTGCCAGCGGTGGGGGAACAGGGAATCAGCCCCAGCATTTT
TRBV9	-	13	many	TRBJ2-2	CASSDVNTGELFF	TGTGCCAGCAGCGATGTGAACACCGGGGAGCTGTTTTTT
TRBV7-2	-	11	few	TRBJ2-1	CASSERDEQFF	TGTGCCAGCAGCGAGCGGGATGAGCAGTTCTTC
TRBV28	TRBD2	12	few	TRBJ2-7	CASGGGMYEQYF	TGTGCCAGCGGCGGGGGGATGTACGAGCAGTACTTC
TRBV5-1	-	14	-	TRBJ1-2	CATSDRVGDYGYTF	TGCGCCACCTCGGACCGCGTGGGGGACTATGGCTACACCTTC
TRBV29-1	-	14	-	TRBJ1-3	CSVAPDTSGNTIYF	TGCAGCGTTGCCCCGGACACCTCTGGAAACACCATATATTTT
TRBV4-1	-	12	many	TRBJ1-5	CASSQGGQPQHF	TGTGCCAGCAGCCAAGGCGGTCAGCCCCAGCATTTT
TRBV5-1	-	13	many	TRBJ2-2	CASSFQVGGELFF	TGCGCCAGCAGCTTCCAAGTTGGCGGGGAGCTGTTTTTT
TRBV12-3/TRBV12-4	-	13	-	TRBJ1-4	CASRLGGWEKLFF	TGTGCCAGCAGGTTGGGGGGTTGGGAAAAACTGTTTTTT
TRBV12-3/TRBV12-4	TRBD2	15	-	TRBJ2-3	CASSRSGGGADTQYF	TGTGCCAGCAGCCGAAGCGGGGGAGGCGCAGATACGCAGTATTTT
TRBV18	-	14	-	TRBJ2-3	CASSPQRSADTQYF	TGTGCCAGCTCACCTCAAAGGTCGGCGGATACGCAGTATTTT
TRBV20-1	TRBD1	14	few	TRBJ1-2	CSARFPDRAYGYTF	TGCAGTGCTAGATTTCCCGACAGGGCGTATGGCTACACCTTC
TRBV6-4	TRBD2	14	many	TRBJ2-2	CASSDSTSAGELFF	TGTGCCAGCAGTGACTCGACTAGCGCCGGGGAGCTGTTTTTT
TRBV9	TRBD1	16	few	TRBJ2-1	CASSVAGDRGANEQFF	TGTGCCAGCAGCGTAGCTGGGGACAGGGGGGCCAATGAGCAGTTCTTC
TRBV4-1	-	14	-	TRBJ2-4	CASSQDRLVGIQYF	TGCGCCAGCAGCCAAGATCGACTAGTGGGCATTCAGTACTTC
TRBV4-3	-	14	-	TRBJ1-1	CASSQDKGGGEAFF	TGCGCCAGCAGCCAAGATAAAGGAGGGGGGGAAGCTTTCTTT